This T cell receptor beta chain was identified in a study of cytotoxic CD8 clonotypes in ibrutinib-treated CLL. Study-wide results and caveats: T-cell clonality at baseline went above that of age-matched healthy donors and rose and fell with circulating CD8+ T-cell counts. In sustained-remission versus progressing patients, sampling times differed. Public clonotypes, found uncommonly, either contracted or stayed stable on treatment. At ibrutinib response, clonality increased, and at progression it declined back toward baseline.

Sequencing was performed with immunoSEQ multiplex PCR; in TCRdb, only in-frame clones are kept and a portion is missing. The data show over 30,000 clones, 65% to 70% seen once. This clone was seen a single time. Antigen specificity is unknown. The sequenced sample was PBMCs, obtained at disease progression, from a patient treated with ibrutinib. The TCR was taken from a human donor with chronic lymphocytic leukemia.

CDR3 DNA sequence: TGTGCCAGCAGCCCGGTCGGCTACGCGGGCTCCCAAGAGACCCAGTACTTC. It is translated as CASSPVGYAGSQETQYF. The gene calls are TRBV5-4 and TRBJ2-5, with D possibly being TRBD2 (5 bases). Trimming cost V 4 bases and J 1 base, with 20 bases left between them. The CDR3 runs to 17 residues. Germline loops: CDR1 SGHNT, CDR2 YYREEE (reference sequence).